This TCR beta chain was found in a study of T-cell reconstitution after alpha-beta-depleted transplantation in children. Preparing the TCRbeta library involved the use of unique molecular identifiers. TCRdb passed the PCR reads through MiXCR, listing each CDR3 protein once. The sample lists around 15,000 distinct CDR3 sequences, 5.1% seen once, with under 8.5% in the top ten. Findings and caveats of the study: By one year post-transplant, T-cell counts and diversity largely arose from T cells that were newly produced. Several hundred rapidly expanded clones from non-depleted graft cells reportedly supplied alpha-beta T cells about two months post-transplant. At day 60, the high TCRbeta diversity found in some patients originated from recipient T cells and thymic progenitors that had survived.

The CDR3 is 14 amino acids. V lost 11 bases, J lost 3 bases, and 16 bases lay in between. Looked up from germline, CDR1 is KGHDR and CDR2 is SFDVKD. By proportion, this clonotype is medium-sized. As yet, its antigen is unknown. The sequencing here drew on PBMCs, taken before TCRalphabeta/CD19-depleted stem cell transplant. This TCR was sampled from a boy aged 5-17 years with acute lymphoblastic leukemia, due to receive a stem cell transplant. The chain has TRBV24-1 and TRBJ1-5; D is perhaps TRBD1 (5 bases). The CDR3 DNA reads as TGTGCCATCCCGGGACTCAATCACAATCAGCCCCAGCATTTT. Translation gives CAIPGLNHNQPQHF.